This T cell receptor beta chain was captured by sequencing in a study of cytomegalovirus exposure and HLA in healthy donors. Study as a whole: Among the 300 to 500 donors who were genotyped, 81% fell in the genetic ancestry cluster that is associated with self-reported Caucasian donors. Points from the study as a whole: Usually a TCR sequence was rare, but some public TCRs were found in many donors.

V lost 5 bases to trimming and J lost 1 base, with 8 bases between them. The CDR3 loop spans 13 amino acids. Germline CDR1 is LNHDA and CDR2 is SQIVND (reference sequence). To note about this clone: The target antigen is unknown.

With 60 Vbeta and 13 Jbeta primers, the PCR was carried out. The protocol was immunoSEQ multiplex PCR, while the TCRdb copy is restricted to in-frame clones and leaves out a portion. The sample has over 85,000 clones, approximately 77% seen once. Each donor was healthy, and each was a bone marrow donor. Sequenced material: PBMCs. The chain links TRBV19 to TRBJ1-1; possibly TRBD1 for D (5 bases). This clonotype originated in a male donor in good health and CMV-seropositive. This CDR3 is CASSWTSNTEAFF. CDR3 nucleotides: TGTGCCAGTAGTTGGACATCGAACACTGAAGCTTTCTTT.